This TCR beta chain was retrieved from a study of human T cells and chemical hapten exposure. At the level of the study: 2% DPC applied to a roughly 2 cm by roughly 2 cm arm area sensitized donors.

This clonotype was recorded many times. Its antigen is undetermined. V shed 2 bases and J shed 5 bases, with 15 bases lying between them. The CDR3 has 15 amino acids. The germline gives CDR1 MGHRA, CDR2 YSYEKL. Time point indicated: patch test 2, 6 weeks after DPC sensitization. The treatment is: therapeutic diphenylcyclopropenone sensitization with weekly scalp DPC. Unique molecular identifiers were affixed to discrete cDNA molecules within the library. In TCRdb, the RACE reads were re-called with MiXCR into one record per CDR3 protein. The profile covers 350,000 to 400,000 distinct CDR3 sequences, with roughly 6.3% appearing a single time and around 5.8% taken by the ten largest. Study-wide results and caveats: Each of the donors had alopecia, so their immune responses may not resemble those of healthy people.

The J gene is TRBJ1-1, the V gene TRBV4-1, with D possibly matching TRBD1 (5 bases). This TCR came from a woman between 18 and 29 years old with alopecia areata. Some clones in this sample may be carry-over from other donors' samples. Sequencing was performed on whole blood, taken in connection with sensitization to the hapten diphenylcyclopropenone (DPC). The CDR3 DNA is TGCGCCAGCAGCCAAACCCGGGACTCCGAGACTGAAGCTTTCTTT. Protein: CASSQTRDSETEAFF.